These 25 T cell receptor beta chains originate from one sample sequenced in a study of shared clonotypes between healthy human individuals. Repertoires were generated with immunoSEQ multiplex PCR, while TCRdb's copy carries only in-frame clones and drops some. This sample yields about 2 million clones, of which 90% to 95% are seen a single time; roughly 0.13% belongs to the top ten. Sequencing used naive CD4+ T cells sorted from blood. Specified subset: CD45RA+ positively selected. The receptors derive from a man aged 18 to 29 in good health.

Turning to this clone: The sample has other DNA sequences that encode this CDR3 too. The chain links TRBV6-5 to TRBJ2-7; D is perhaps TRBD1 or TRBD2 (6 bases each). Germline V gives CDR1 MNHEY, CDR2 SVGAGI. The V and J ends lost 0 bases and 3 bases respectively, with 9 bases between them. The CDR3 totals 14 residues. The CDR3 nucleotides are TGTGCCAGCAGTTACTCCAGGGGAGGCTACGAGCAGTACTTC. Encoded protein: CASSYSRGGYEQYF.

V and J are TRBV18 and TRBJ2-7; no definite D call. With 2 bases removed from V and 6 bases from J, the gap between germline ends came to 17 bases. The CDR3 sequence is 15 residues long. Germline lookup yields CDR1 KGHSH and CDR2 LQKENI. CDR3 region: CASSPYHLERGEQYF. The CDR3 DNA follows: TGTGCCAGCTCACCATACCACCTTGAACGTGGCGAGCAGTACTTC. Full variable domain (missing parts from reference TRBV18 and TRBJ2-7): NAGVMQNPRHLVRRRGQEARLRCSPMKGHSHVYWYRQLPEEGLKFMVYLQKENIIDESGMPKERFSAEFPKEGPSILRIQQVVRGDSAAYFCASSPYHLERGEQYFGPGTRLTVT.

The chain combines TRBV2 with TRBJ2-7; D remains ambiguous. Trimming pared 1 base from V and 2 bases from J, leaving 15 bases between. This CDR3 has 16 amino acids. CDR1 is SNHLY and CDR2 is FYNNEI in the germline V gene. The CDR3 protein is CASSEGVAVTAYEQYF. CDR3 in DNA: TGTGCCAGCAGTGAAGGGGTGGCTGTTACTGCCTACGAGCAGTACTTC.

The DNA of the CDR3 is TGTGCCAGCAGCCTAATAGGGGATTCCTACAATGAGCAGTTCTTC. It codes for CASSLIGDSYNEQFF. V gene TRBV7-9 combines with J gene TRBJ2-1; perhaps TRBD1 as D (5 bases). The germline CDR1 and CDR2 sequences are SEHNR and FQNEAQ (reference sequence). V gave up 5 bases and J gave up 1 base, with 12 bases separating them. The CDR3 is 15 amino acids.

This clone has only a few counts. The CDR3 DNA sequence: TGTGCCAGTAGTCCGACGGGAATTAGCAATCAGCCCCAGCATTTT. It is translated as CASSPTGISNQPQHF. V gene TRBV19 combines with J gene TRBJ1-5, with D unclear. The CDR3 is 15 amino acids. CDR1 is LNHDA and CDR2 is SQIVND in the germline V gene (reference sequence). V lost 5 bases to trimming and J lost 0 bases, with 11 bases between them. The entire variable domain, with the rest obtained from reference TRBV19 and TRBJ1-5, is as follows: DGGITQSPKYLFRKEGQNVTLSCEQNLNHDAMYWYRQDPGQGLRLIYYSQIVNDFQKGDIAEGYSVSREKKESFPLTVTSAQKNPTAFYLCASSPTGISNQPQHFGDGTRLSIL.

The CDR3 bases are TGTGCCAGCAGTTTCCGGACTGGACTAGCGGGAGAGGAGCTGTTTTTT. Encoded protein: CASSFRTGLAGEELFF. The chain couples TRBV27 to TRBJ2-2; 13 positions match TRBD2. CDR1 is MNHEY and CDR2 is SMNVEV in the germline V gene (reference sequence). V was clipped by 3 bases and J by 10 bases; unmatched bases: 8. CDR3 length equals 16 residues.

This sequence joins TRBV5-1 and TRBJ2-4; weak D call: TRBD2 (5 bases). Germline loops: CDR1 SGHRS, CDR2 YFSETQ. The ends were cut back, 5 bases at V and 5 bases at J, with 5 bases in the middle. CDR3 length: 11 residues. The CDR3 loop is CASRGENIQYF. The CDR3 coding sequence is TGCGCCAGCAGGGGAGAAAACATTCAGTACTTC. Based on the CDR3 plus reference TRBV5-1 and TRBJ2-4, the full variable domain is KAGVTQTPRYLIKTRGQQVTLSCSPISGHRSVSWYQQTPGQGLQFLFEYFSETQRNKGNFPGRFSGRQFSNSRSEMNVSTLELGDSALYLCASRGENIQYFGAGTRLSVL.

The gene calls are TRBV2 and TRBJ2-7; tentative D call: TRBD1 (5 bases). Germline V gene sequence: CDR1 SNHLY, CDR2 FYNNEI. With 7 bases removed from V and 2 bases from J, the gap between germline ends came to 18 bases. This CDR3 spans 15 amino acids. The DNA for the CDR3 is TGTGCCAGCATAATGGAGCAGGGTCGCACCTACGAGCAGTACTTC. Its translation is CASIMEQGRTYEQYF.

The V call is TRBV6-5, the J call TRBJ1-1, with D hard to call. Germline V gives CDR1 MNHEY, CDR2 SVGAGI. V lost 5 bases and J 3 bases, leaving 10 bases between the germline ends. The CDR3 extends over 13 amino acids. The CDR3 bases are TGTGCCAGCAGTCAGGCAAGGGACACTGAAGCTTTCTTT. Its protein is CASSQARDTEAFF.

This clone appeared a single time. This chain joins TRBV10-2 and TRBJ2-7, with 7 positions matching TRBD2. Germline trimming cut 0 bases from V and 6 bases from J; bases unmatched to any gene: 2. The CDR3 is made up of 13 amino acids. Looked up from germline, CDR1 is WSHSY and CDR2 is SAAADI. In nucleotides, the CDR3 is TGCGCCAGCAGTGAGTCGGGAGGGCGCGAGCAGTACTTC. It encodes CASSESGGREQYF.

This clone was seen just once. This sample also contains other DNA sequences that code for the same CDR3. This sequence joins TRBV2 and TRBJ1-5, with D hard to call. From germline, CDR1 is SNHLY and CDR2 FYNNEI. Trimming stripped 1 base from V and 0 bases from J, with 7 bases between. This CDR3 comprises 15 residues. CDR3 loop: CASSEGQYSNQPQHF. As DNA, the CDR3 is TGTGCCAGCAGTGAAGGGCAGTATAGCAATCAGCCCCAGCATTTT.

The rearrangement joins TRBV7-9 to TRBJ1-2; perhaps TRBD1 as D (5 bases). The ends were cut back, 3 bases at V and 5 bases at J, with 13 bases in the middle. CDR1 and CDR2 (germline): SEHNR, FQNEAQ (reference sequence). This CDR3 has 14 amino acids. The CDR3 spells CASSFLTEPYGYTF. Here the CDR3 DNA reads TGTGCCAGCAGCTTCCTGACAGAGCCATATGGCTACACCTTC.

V gene TRBV5-8 combines with J gene TRBJ2-5, with TRBD2 matching 12 bases. The CDR3 has 19 residues. Germline V CDR1 and CDR2: SGHTS, YDEGEE. J was trimmed by 2 bases and V by 0 bases; bases with no gene match: 11. In nucleotides, the CDR3 is TGTGCCAGCAGCTTGGGGGGACTAGCGGGCCGGGCTATACAAGAGACCCAGTACTTC. Protein sequence: CASSLGGLAGRAIQETQYF.

CDR3 nucleotides: TGTGCCAGCAGCTTAGAAAGACCAGGGCTTTCCCACGAGCAGTACTTC. It codes for CASSLERPGLSHEQYF. The V and J genes are TRBV11-2 and TRBJ2-7, with D perhaps TRBD1 (5 bases). From germline, CDR1 is SGHAT and CDR2 FQNNGV. CDR3 length: 16 amino acids. Deletions cut 0 bases from V and 5 bases from J, with 17 bases between.

This sequence joins TRBV5-6 and TRBJ2-5; 7 nucleotides line up with TRBD2. From germline, CDR1 is SGHDT and CDR2 YYEEEE. J gave up 5 bases and V 4 bases, and 8 bases lay outside the gene matches. The CDR3 runs to 14 residues. The CDR3 DNA reads as TGTGCCAGCAGCCGCTTGAGGGGAGGGGAGACCCAGTACTTC. As protein: CASSRLRGGETQYF.

V is TRBV19 and J is TRBJ1-6, with 9 bases that match TRBD1. V shed 4 bases and J 4 bases; nucleotides not matched to a gene: 14. Germline-derived CDR1 and CDR2 are LNHDA and SQIVND (reference sequence). This CDR3 comprises 19 residues. The CDR3 region has the DNA TGTGCCAGTAGTACAATGACCCGGACAGGGGCGGTTTATAATTCACCCCTCCACTTT. This encodes CASSTMTRTGAVYNSPLHF.

The chain carries TRBV10-3 and TRBJ2-5; the D gene is possibly TRBD1 (6 bases). This CDR3 comprises 12 residues. Deletions cut 5 bases from V and 3 bases from J, with 7 bases between. The germline CDR1 and CDR2 sequences are ENHRY and SYGVKD. The CDR3 nucleotides are TGTGCCATCAGTAAGGGGGAAGAGACCCAGTACTTC. It specifies CAISKGEETQYF.

The rearrangement uses TRBV7-2 and TRBJ1-6, with D possibly being TRBD1 (5 bases). Germline assignment: CDR1 SGHTA and CDR2 FQGNSA. CDR3 length: 18 residues. With 2 bases removed from V and 1 base from J, the gap between germline ends came to 15 bases. DNA of the CDR3: TGTGCCAGCAGCTTATCAGTTCGGGGGAGTTCCTATAATTCACCCCTCCACTTT. Translation gives CASSLSVRGSSYNSPLHF.

As for this clone: The germline gene is not matched at one end of the junction; a read error may be the cause. The chain employs TRBV7-7 and TRBJ2-5; 8 nucleotides match TRBD2. CDR1 is SSHAT, CDR2 FNYEAQ, per germline (reference sequence). This CDR3 comprises 13 residues. The CDR3: CASSLTVLGLEYF. In DNA form, the CDR3 reads TGTGCTAGCAGCCTAACCGTATTGGGACTAGAGTACTTC.

Turning to this clone: This may be a read error: a much more frequent sequence differs by one nucleotide. DNA of the CDR3: TGTGCCAGCAGCTTATCTTCGAACACCGGGGAGCTGTTTTTT. It encodes CASSLSSNTGELFF. V usage is TRBV11-3 and J usage is TRBJ2-2; unclear D gene. V was trimmed by 2 bases and J by 0 bases, leaving 4 bases between them. The length of the CDR3 is 14 residues. In germline, CDR1 is SGHNT, CDR2 YENEEA. Filled out from reference TRBV11-3 and TRBJ2-2, the complete variable domain reads EAGVVQSPRYKIIEKKQPVAFWCNPISGHNTLYWYLQNLGQGPELLIRYENEEAVDDSQLPKDRFSAERLKGVDSTLKIQPAELGDSAVYLCASSLSSNTGELFFGEGSRLTVL.

CDR3 coding DNA: TGCGCCAGCTGTCCTCGAGGGGCAGCTAACATTCAGTACTTC. This gives the protein CASCPRGAANIQYF. The chain combines TRBV23-1 with TRBJ2-4; the D gene could be TRBD1 or TRBD2 (5 bases each). TRBV23-1 is known as an ORF, though its function is uncertain. Trimming took 8 bases from V and 7 from J, leaving 18 bases between them. The CDR3 has 14 amino acids.

This rearrangement joins TRBV14 to TRBJ1-4, with TRBD1 as a possible D gene (6 bases). The CDR3 extends over 14 amino acids. V was shortened by 1 base and J by 8 bases, with 11 bases between the two germline ends. In germline, CDR1 is SGHDN, CDR2 FVKESK. CDR3 protein: CASSQGKGGEKLFF. CDR3 nucleotide sequence: TGTGCCAGCAGCCAAGGAAAGGGGGGAGAAAAACTGTTTTTT.

The chain couples TRBV25-1 to TRBJ1-2, with TRBD1 identical over 7 bases. Germline V gene lookup returns CDR1 MGHDK and CDR2 SYGVNS. This CDR3 spans 15 amino acids. The ends lost 2 bases at V and 3 bases at J; junction bases unmatched: 6. CDR3 nucleotide sequence: TGTGCCAGCAGTGAAGCGACAGGGCCTTACTATGGCTACACCTTC. It encodes CASSEATGPYYGYTF.

The chain recombines TRBV5-4 with TRBJ1-6; D is unclear. The CDR3 extends over 16 amino acids. Trimming shortened V by 4 bases and J by 0 bases, and 11 bases separated the two germline ends. Germline assignment: CDR1 SGHNT and CDR2 YYREEE (reference sequence). The CDR3 DNA follows: TGTGCCAGCAGCACCATGGGAAGCTCCTATAATTCACCCCTCCACTTT. Translated: CASSTMGSSYNSPLHF.

This chain uses TRBV2 with TRBJ2-1; unclear D gene. From germline, CDR1 is SNHLY and CDR2 FYNNEI. Trimming pared 3 bases from V and 2 bases from J, leaving 8 bases between. The CDR3 consists of 14 residues. CDR3 loop: CASSEQTTYNEQFF. CDR3 sequence (DNA): TGTGCCAGCAGTGAGCAGACCACCTACAATGAGCAGTTCTTC. Looking up the rest from reference TRBV2 and TRBJ2-1 gives the full variable domain: EPEVTQTPSHQVTQMGQEVILRCVPISNHLYFYWYRQILGQKVEFLVSFYNNEISEKSEIFDDQFSVERPDGSNFTLKIRSTKLEDSAMYFCASSEQTTYNEQFFGPGTRLTVL.